Shown below are 28 T cell receptor beta chains from a single sample sequenced in a study of CD8+ T cells in alopecia areata. The treatment here: oral pan-JAK inhibitor, 5-10 mg twice daily. RNA, once extracted, was reverse transcribed into cDNA for use as the sequencing template. The table came from immunoSEQ multiplex PCR; TCRdb's copy has only in-frame clones and leaves some out. The repertoire holds 85,000 to 95,000 clones, with just over 70% as singletons. The starting material was CD8+ T cells sorted from blood, obtained at week 44, from a patient treated with tofacitinib. The receptors originated from a human donor with alopecia areata.

This clone was counted only a few times. V and J are TRBV7-9 and TRBJ2-2; weak D call: TRBD1 (6 bases). Germline-derived CDR1 and CDR2 are SEHNR and FQNEAQ (reference sequence). V lost 5 bases to trimming and J lost 0 bases, with 10 bases between them. This CDR3 has 15 amino acids. The CDR3 DNA sequence: TGTGCCAGCAGCGTTCGACAGGCGAACACCGGGGAGCTGTTTTTT. Amino acids: CASSVRQANTGELFF.

The chain has TRBV5-1 and TRBJ1-1, with TRBD1 matching over 8 bases. Germline lookup yields CDR1 SGHRS and CDR2 YFSETQ. The junction had 7 bases not matched to a gene; V was cut back by 3 bases and J by 3 bases. The CDR3 extends over 15 amino acids. Here the CDR3 DNA reads TGCGCCAGCAGCTCTACAGGGGGGCCGGACACTGAAGCTTTCTTT. Translating gives CASSSTGGPDTEAFF.

The chain couples TRBV9 to TRBJ2-4, with 10 positions matching TRBD2. Germline CDR1 reads SGDLS; CDR2 reads YYNGEE. This CDR3 contains 15 residues. V trimming: 3 bases; J trimming: 9 bases; junction bases outside the gene matches: 9. In nucleotides, the CDR3 is TGTGCCAGCAGCGCGTCTCTAGCGGGGGAGGCCATTCAGTACTTC. It yields the protein CASSASLAGEAIQYF.

This clone was seen more than once but under ten times. The rearrangement uses TRBV5-4 and TRBJ2-1, with no clear D. The germline V gene has CDR1 SGHNT and CDR2 YYREEE (reference sequence). CDR3 length: 13 amino acids. The ends were cut back, 4 bases at V and 4 bases at J, with 9 bases in the middle. In nucleotides, the CDR3 is TGTGCCAGCAGCCCTGACACGTACAATGAGCAGTTCTTC. Its translation is CASSPDTYNEQFF.

CDR3 sequence: CASSLGTPSWNQPQHF. CDR3 in DNA: TGTGCCAGCAGTTTAGGGACTCCAAGTTGGAATCAGCCCCAGCATTTT. The rearrangement uses TRBV27 and TRBJ1-5, with D possibly matching TRBD1 (5 bases). V gave up 2 bases and J gave up 4 bases, with 15 bases separating them. CDR3 length: 16 amino acids. Germline V lookup: CDR1 MNHEY, CDR2 SMNVEV (reference sequence).

This clone was seen just once. This specimen includes other DNA sequences encoding the same CDR3. The rearrangement links TRBV27 to TRBJ1-1; D might be TRBD1 (5 bases). Germline CDR1 MNHEY, CDR2 SMNVEV (reference sequence). The CDR3 loop spans 13 amino acids. Trimming shortened V by 2 bases and J by 4 bases, and 8 bases separated the two germline ends. The chain's CDR3 is CASSLGGGTEAFF. Here the CDR3 DNA reads TGTGCCAGCAGTTTAGGGGGTGGCACTGAAGCTTTCTTT.

This clone was found a few times. This rearrangement joins TRBV14 to TRBJ2-7; D call uncertain. This CDR3 has 15 residues. Germline V gene sequence: CDR1 SGHDN, CDR2 FVKESK. Trimming took 0 bases from V and 4 from J, leaving 13 bases between them. DNA for the CDR3: TGTGCCAGCAGCCAAGAGGAGCGACCCGGATACGAGCAGTACTTC. Its protein is CASSQEERPGYEQYF.

The chain couples TRBV29-1 to TRBJ1-1, with D possibly TRBD1 on 5 matching bases. The CDR3 has 13 amino acids. Trimming took off 1 base at V and 4 bases at J, with 10 bases between the two ends. Germline lookup yields CDR1 SQVTM and CDR2 ANQGSEA. Written as DNA, the CDR3 is TGCAGCGTTGAAGGGGGCGAGATCACTGAAGCTTTCTTT. This translates into CSVEGGEITEAFF.

In its sample, this clone was seen once. V is TRBV7-2 and J is TRBJ2-7; D not resolved. This CDR3 comprises 14 residues. Germline lookup yields CDR1 SGHTA and CDR2 FQGNSA. V lost 0 bases, J lost 1 base, and 7 bases lay in between. The CDR3 spells CASSLAGISYEQYF. In DNA form, the CDR3 reads TGTGCCAGCAGCTTAGCGGGGATATCCTACGAGCAGTACTTC.

The rearrangement links TRBV5-6 to TRBJ1-6, with 7 bases lining up with TRBD1. Germline CDR1 SGHDT, CDR2 YYEEEE. There are 13 residues in the CDR3. The V and J ends lost 0 bases and 9 bases, in that order; junction bases with no gene match: 0. As DNA, the CDR3 is TGTGCCAGCAGCTTGGGGACAGGTTCACCCCTCCACTTT. Its translation is CASSLGTGSPLHF.

V is TRBV13 and J is TRBJ1-1; D is unresolved. CDR1 PRHDT and CDR2 FYEKMQ come from the germline V gene (reference sequence). The V end was cut by 5 bases, the J end by 1 base, with 5 bases between. The CDR3 is made up of 12 amino acids. Here the CDR3 reads CASSVQNTEAFF. The CDR3 coding sequence is TGTGCCAGCAGCGTCCAGAACACTGAAGCTTTCTTT.

This rearrangement joins TRBV13 to TRBJ2-3; perhaps TRBD1 as D (6 bases). Trimming removed 5 bases at V and 0 bases at J, with 24 bases between. Germline-derived CDR1 and CDR2 are PRHDT and FYEKMQ (reference sequence). The CDR3 is 19 residues long. The CDR3 here is CASSLALRDILSSTDTQYF. CDR3 DNA sequence: TGTGCCAGCAGCCTTGCCCTCCGGGACATATTATCTAGCACAGATACGCAGTATTTT.

This sequence joins TRBV29-1 and TRBJ1-2, with D unclear. The CDR3 runs 12 residues. Trimming left V 5 bases short and J 4 bases short, with 11 bases between. Germline V lookup: CDR1 SQVTM, CDR2 ANQGSEA. The CDR3 DNA follows: TGCAGCGTTAGGCAGAGGTCCTATGGCTACACCTTC. It specifies CSVRQRSYGYTF.

V is TRBV4-1 and J is TRBJ1-2; no reliable D call. The V end lost 3 bases, the J end lost 3 bases, and 5 bases lay between the germline ends. The CDR3 totals 12 residues. The germline V gene encodes CDR1 MGHRA and CDR2 YSYEKL. CDR3 residues: CASSQGYYGYTF. In DNA, the CDR3 is TGCGCCAGCAGCCAGGGGTACTATGGCTACACCTTC.

V and J are TRBV9 and TRBJ1-1; 9 bases match TRBD1. Germline V gene data show CDR1 as SGDLS and CDR2 as YYNGEE. The length of the CDR3 is 15 residues. V lost 4 bases, J lost 1 base, and 5 bases stayed unmatched. The CDR3 coding sequence is TGTGCCAGCAGCCCAGGACAGGGGCCGAACACTGAAGCTTTCTTT. This sequence encodes CASSPGQGPNTEAFF.

CDR3 DNA: TGTGCCAGCAGCTTAGGAACAGGAGTGAACACTGAAGCTTTCTTT. Protein: CASSLGTGVNTEAFF. The chain uses TRBV7-9 and TRBJ1-1; tentative D call: TRBD1 (5 bases). Between the trimmed V and J ends, which lost 1 base and 0 bases, there was a span of 9 bases. CDR3 length: 15 residues. Germline V gene data show CDR1 as SEHNR and CDR2 as FQNEAQ (reference sequence).

The rearrangement joins TRBV30 to TRBJ1-1; D is uncertain. Germline lookup yields CDR1 GTSNPN and CDR2 SVGIG (reference sequence). V dropped 3 bases and J dropped 5 bases, with 7 bases sitting between them. There are 11 residues in the CDR3. Written as DNA, the CDR3 is TGTGCCTGGAGGCTGGGGACTGAAGCTTTCTTT. Protein product: CAWRLGTEAFF.

This chain connects TRBV2 to TRBJ2-5; TRBD1 matches 7 bases. Germline CDR1 SNHLY, CDR2 FYNNEI. The CDR3 runs 13 residues. Trimming cost V 6 bases and J 5 bases; bases outside gene matches: 6. CDR3 region: CASREQGWETQYF. The CDR3, as DNA: TGTGCCAGCAGGGAACAGGGGTGGGAGACCCAGTACTTC.

The J gene is TRBJ2-1, the V gene TRBV25-1; 7 positions match TRBD1. V was clipped by 4 bases and J by 6 bases; unmatched bases: 9. Germline lookup yields CDR1 MGHDK and CDR2 SYGVNS. This CDR3 comprises 15 residues. The CDR3 DNA reads as TGTGCCAGCAGTGCCCGACAGGGAGTGGGCAATGAGCAGTTCTTC. Translating it yields CASSARQGVGNEQFF.

The chain employs TRBV18 and TRBJ1-2, with a possible D match to TRBD1 (6 bases). CDR3 length: 12 amino acids. V lost 6 bases and J 2 bases, leaving 7 bases between the germline ends. The germline CDR1 and CDR2 sequences are KGHSH and LQKENI. The CDR3 sequence: CASSDRNYGYTF. The CDR3 coding sequence is TGTGCCAGCTCGGACAGAAACTATGGCTACACCTTC.

This clone was seen a handful of times. V gene TRBV4-3 combines with J gene TRBJ2-4; the D is unclear. V was cut by 0 bases and J by 8 bases, with 14 bases left in between. Germline values: CDR1 LGHNA, CDR2 YSLEER. This CDR3 comprises 15 residues. CDR3 bases: TGCGCCAGCAGCCAAGAGAGGCGCCAGTCGGACATTCAGTACTTC. Its protein is CASSQERRQSDIQYF.

The CDR3, as DNA: TGTGCCTGGCGGACTGGGAACACTGAAGCTTTCTTT. Its protein is CAWRTGNTEAFF. V gene TRBV30 combines with J gene TRBJ1-1; D not resolved. V was cut by 5 bases and J by 1 base, with 8 bases left in between. The CDR3 has 12 amino acids. Germline loops: CDR1 GTSNPN, CDR2 SVGIG (reference sequence).

V gene TRBV4-3 combines with J gene TRBJ2-1; 8 bases agree with TRBD2. The CDR3 totals 16 residues. The trim removed 4 bases at V and 9 bases at J, leaving 14 bases unmatched. The germline V gene has CDR1 LGHNA and CDR2 YSLEER. In nucleotides, the CDR3 is TGCGCCAGCAGCCCAACAAGTGGACTAGCATTCGGTGAGCAGTTCTTC. Translating gives CASSPTSGLAFGEQFF.

The genes are TRBV7-8 and TRBJ1-2; 7 positions match TRBD1. Germline-derived CDR1 and CDR2 are SGHVS and FQNEAQ. This CDR3 comprises 12 residues. Losses at the gene ends were 5 bases for V and 7 bases for J; bases not matched to a gene: 4. CDR3 sequence (DNA): TGTGCCAGCAGCCCAGACAGGGCTGGCTACACCTTC. Translated, it gives CASSPDRAGYTF.

The genes are TRBV30 and TRBJ1-2; possible D gene TRBD1, 5 bases. Germline V gene sequence: CDR1 GTSNPN, CDR2 SVGIG (reference sequence). The CDR3 has 12 amino acids. With 2 bases removed from V and 8 bases from J, the gap between germline ends came to 12 bases. CDR3 residues: CAWSHGGEGYTF. CDR3 sequence (DNA): TGTGCCTGGAGTCACGGAGGGGAGGGCTACACCTTC.

V usage is TRBV30 and J usage is TRBJ2-7; D gene ambiguous. CDR1 and CDR2 (germline): GTSNPN, SVGIG (reference sequence). This CDR3 is 11 amino acids long. V lost 3 bases and J lost 5, with 8 bases in between. CDR3: CAWRSTNEQYF. CDR3 bases: TGTGCCTGGAGATCAACGAACGAGCAGTACTTC.

The rearrangement uses TRBV28 and TRBJ1-4, with 7 bases matching TRBD1. Germline loops: CDR1 MDHEN, CDR2 SYDVKM. The J segment lost 4 bases and the V segment lost 6 bases, leaving 11 bases of the junction unmatched. The CDR3 has 16 residues. DNA of the CDR3: TGTGCCAGCAGCTCGCTGATCCGGGACAGTAATGAAAAACTGTTTTTT. Protein product: CASSSLIRDSNEKLFF.

A word on this clone: Mismatch with germline at one junction end may stem from a read error. The same CDR3 is also encoded by other DNA sequences in this sample. This sequence joins TRBV30 and TRBJ1-1; D gene uncertain. The CDR3 runs to 11 residues. Per the germline V gene, CDR1 is GTSNPN and CDR2 is SVGIG (reference sequence). The CDR3 loop is CAWSVLSEAFF. The CDR3 nucleotides are TGTGCCTGGAGTGTCCTCTCTGAGGCTTTCTTT.